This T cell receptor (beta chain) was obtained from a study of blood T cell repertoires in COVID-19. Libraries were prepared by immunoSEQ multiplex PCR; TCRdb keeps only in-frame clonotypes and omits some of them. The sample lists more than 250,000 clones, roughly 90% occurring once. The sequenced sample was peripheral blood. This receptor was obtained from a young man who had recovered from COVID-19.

The CDR3 region has the DNA TGTGCCAGCTCACCCTTTGACAGGGCTGAAAAACTGTTTTTT. Residues: CASSPFDRAEKLFF. The chain recombines TRBV18 with TRBJ1-4; TRBD1 matches 7 bases. This CDR3 region has 14 residues. Trimming at V came to 3 bases and at J to 7 bases, leaving 5 bases not matched to a gene. Germline CDR1 and CDR2: KGHSH and LQKENI.